These 24 T cell receptor beta chains were sequenced from one sample in a study of OX40 agonist ivuxolimab in advanced cancers. Produced via immunoSEQ multiplex PCR; TCRdb's table is partial and in-frame only. The sample contains 60,000 to 85,000 clones, approximately 83% of which appear only once. This specimen was CD4+ or CD8+ T cells sorted from blood, taken in a trial of the OX40 agonist ivuxolimab. Receptors were obtained from an adult with an advanced solid tumor such as melanoma, head and neck, liver or kidney cancer.

CDR3 sequence: CASSIPGTYEQYF. CDR3 nucleotides: TGTGCCAGTAGTATACCAGGGACCTACGAGCAGTACTTC. This sequence joins TRBV19 and TRBJ2-7; TRBD1 might be the D (5 bases). CDR1 and CDR2 (germline): LNHDA, SQIVND (reference sequence). The CDR3 is 13 residues long. Trimming took off 2 bases at V and 2 bases at J, with 7 bases between the two ends. The whole variable domain, remainder taken from reference TRBV19 and TRBJ2-7, is DGGITQSPKYLFRKEGQNVTLSCEQNLNHDAMYWYRQDPGQGLRLIYYSQIVNDFQKGDIAEGYSVSREKKESFPLTVTSAQKNPTAFYLCASSIPGTYEQYFGPGTRLTVT.

The rearrangement joins TRBV21-1 to TRBJ2-3; no check of the table's D call, TRBD2, against the DNA was made. TRBV21-1 is deemed a pseudogene. The CDR3 is 17 residues long. This CDR3 reads CASSPQDGEGWTDTQYF. CDR3 nucleotides: TGTGCCAGCAGCCCCCAAGACGGGGAGGGGTGGACAGATACGCAGTATTTT.

The chain couples TRBV2 to TRBJ2-2; perhaps TRBD1 as D (6 bases). This CDR3 contains 14 residues. The V and J ends lost 5 bases and 6 bases respectively, with 13 bases between them. Germline CDR1 SNHLY, CDR2 FYNNEI. This chain's CDR3 is CASSTYREAGELFF. The CDR3 DNA is TGTGCCAGCAGTACGTACAGGGAAGCCGGGGAGCTGTTTTTT.

Only one count was recorded for this clone. The chain couples TRBV5-4 to TRBJ1-3, with D possibly TRBD1 on 6 matching bases. CDR1 is SGHNT, CDR2 YYREEE, per germline (reference sequence). V lost 1 base and J 1 base, leaving 18 bases between the germline ends. The CDR3 is 18 amino acids. The CDR3 DNA sequence: TGTGCCAGCAGCTTGCGCGGGGGCGCTGGGGGTTCTGGAAACACCATATATTTT. Translated: CASSLRGGAGGSGNTIYF.

The chain recombines TRBV21-1 with TRBJ2-1; TRBD1 is the table's D call, not checked against the DNA. TRBV21-1 is annotated as a pseudogene. The CDR3 runs 17 residues. The CDR3 region has the DNA TGTGCCATCAGAGGTGTTAGCAACAGGAGCTCCTACAATGAGCAGTTCTTC. Residues: CAIRGVSNRSSYNEQFF.

There are a few counts of this clone. This chain connects TRBV25-1 to TRBJ1-5; D is unresolved. CDR1 and CDR2 (germline): MGHDK, SYGVNS. The V and J ends lost 1 base and 6 bases respectively, with 13 bases between them. This CDR3 region has 15 residues. CDR3 in DNA: TGTGCCAGCAGTGAATCTCGGCAGCGAGGTCAGCCCCAGCATTTT. Amino acid sequence: CASSESRQRGQPQHF.

The chain employs TRBV28 and TRBJ1-2; D is possibly TRBD1 (6 bases). CDR1 is MDHEN, CDR2 SYDVKM, per germline. With 5 bases removed from V and 13 bases from J, the gap between germline ends came to 17 bases. There are 12 residues in the CDR3. The DNA of the CDR3 is TGTGCCAGCAGTACCGGGACACCAATATTCACCTTC. Its translation: CASSTGTPIFTF.

The V gene is TRBV6-1, the J gene TRBJ1-6; a possible D gene is TRBD1 (6 bases). Germline CDR1 and CDR2: MNHNS and SASEGT. Trimming removed 6 bases from V and 9 bases from J, with 18 bases in between. The CDR3 runs to 15 residues. The CDR3: CASSLYVQGGSPLHF. As DNA, the CDR3 is TGTGCCAGCAGCTTATACGTACAGGGAGGTTCACCCCTCCACTTT.

J is TRBJ2-1 and V is TRBV5-4, with D possibly TRBD2 on 6 matching bases. The CDR3 is 15 residues long. Germline CDR1 is SGHNT and CDR2 is YYREEE (reference sequence). Deletions cut 4 bases from V and 9 bases from J, with 20 bases between. The CDR3 loop reads CASSPGGDPEREQFF. CDR3 in DNA: TGTGCCAGCAGCCCGGGCGGGGACCCCGAACGTGAGCAGTTCTTC. Supplemented by reference TRBV5-4 and TRBJ2-1, the full variable domain reads ETGVTQSPTHLIKTRGQQVTLRCSSQSGHNTVSWYQQALGQGPQFIFQYYREEENGRGNFPPRFSGLQFPNYSSELNVNALELDDSALYLCASSPGGDPEREQFFGPGTRLTVL.

The J gene is TRBJ1-4, the V gene TRBV5-4, with D possibly matching TRBD1 (6 bases). This CDR3 has 15 amino acids. V was trimmed by 0 bases and J by 1 base, leaving 7 bases between them. The germline CDR1 and CDR2 sequences are SGHNT and YYREEE (reference sequence). The CDR3 region has the DNA TGTGCCAGCAGCTTGGCAGGGGTAACTAATGAAAAACTGTTTTTT. As protein: CASSLAGVTNEKLFF.

The rearrangement joins TRBV19 to TRBJ2-7, with 9 bases that match TRBD1. The CDR3 sequence is 15 residues long. Trimming cost V 6 bases and J 3 bases; bases outside gene matches: 9. Germline-derived CDR1 and CDR2 are LNHDA and SQIVND (reference sequence). CDR3 nucleotides: TGTGCCAGTAGCTCGGGACAGGGAATCGGCTACGAGCAGTACTTC. Encoded protein: CASSSGQGIGYEQYF.

The rearrangement uses TRBV7-2 and TRBJ1-4, with D uncertain. The CDR3 is 15 residues long. V was clipped by 1 base and J by 7 bases, with 13 bases between them. CDR1 and CDR2 from the germline V gene are SGHTA and FQGNSA. The DNA of the CDR3 is TGTGCCAGCAGCTTAGAACGAGGGTTTGGTGAAAAACTGTTTTTT. Protein product: CASSLERGFGEKLFF.

The V gene is TRBV19, the J gene TRBJ2-3, with D unclear. The CDR3 runs 14 residues. Germline-derived CDR1 and CDR2 are LNHDA and SQIVND (reference sequence). Trimming cost V 6 bases and J 3 bases, with 13 bases left between them. CDR3: CASRGRTLTDTQYF. In nucleotides, the CDR3 is TGTGCCAGTAGAGGACGGACCCTAACAGATACGCAGTATTTT.

The chain combines TRBV7-9 with TRBJ2-3; perhaps TRBD2 as D (5 bases). Trimming stripped 1 base from V and 2 bases from J, with 10 bases between. The CDR3 is 15 amino acids. CDR1 and CDR2 (germline): SEHNR, FQNEAQ (reference sequence). CDR3 amino acids: CASSLGETHTDTQYF. The CDR3 nucleotides are TGTGCCAGCAGCTTAGGGGAGACTCACACAGATACGCAGTATTTT.

The J gene is TRBJ2-1, the V gene TRBV19; TRBD2 matches 13 bases. Germline assignment: CDR1 LNHDA and CDR2 SQIVND (reference sequence). CDR3 length: 16 residues. V was pared by 7 bases and J by 3 bases, with 6 bases of the junction left unmatched. CDR3 in amino acids: CASTTSGGNYYNEQFF. CDR3 sequence (DNA): TGTGCCAGTACGACTAGCGGGGGGAACTACTACAATGAGCAGTTCTTC.

V gene TRBV5-1 combines with J gene TRBJ2-7, with 7 bases lining up with TRBD1. The CDR3 has 15 amino acids. Germline trimming cut 4 bases from V and 3 bases from J; bases unmatched to any gene: 10. Germline V gives CDR1 SGHRS, CDR2 YFSETQ. CDR3 protein: CASSLKAGGSYEQYF. The CDR3 DNA reads TGCGCCAGCAGCCTTAAAGCAGGGGGAAGCTACGAGCAGTACTTC. Looking up the rest from reference TRBV5-1 and TRBJ2-7 gives the full variable domain: KAGVTQTPRYLIKTRGQQVTLSCSPISGHRSVSWYQQTPGQGLQFLFEYFSETQRNKGNFPGRFSGRQFSNSRSEMNVSTLELGDSALYLCASSLKAGGSYEQYFGPGTRLTVT.

The chain joins TRBV28 to TRBJ1-2, with 9 bases aligning to TRBD1. The length of the CDR3 is 17 residues. V lost 2 bases and J lost 8; bases outside the gene matches: 15. The V gene's germline CDR1 is MDHEN and CDR2 SYDVKM. CDR3: CASSLLPGQGAPRGYTF. The CDR3 DNA is TGTGCCAGCAGTTTACTGCCGGGACAGGGAGCCCCTAGGGGCTACACCTTC.

The V gene is TRBV6-5, the J gene TRBJ1-2, with 7 bases lining up with TRBD1. Trimming took 6 bases from V and 2 from J; bases not matched to a gene: 3. The CDR3 runs 13 residues. Germline assignment: CDR1 MNHEY and CDR2 SVGAGI. The CDR3 nucleotides are TGTGCCAGCAGACGGGGACAGAACTATGGCTACACCTTC. Its translation: CASRRGQNYGYTF.

This clone was counted only a few times. In DNA, the CDR3 is TGTGCCAGCAGCCAAGGAAATCAGCCGGGACTATATTTT. Translating gives CASSQGNQPGLYF. The rearrangement links TRBV4-2 to TRBJ1-3; TRBD1 is a possible D gene (5 bases). Trimming pared 1 base from V and 14 bases from J, leaving 15 bases between. Germline V gene sequence: CDR1 LGHNA, CDR2 YNFKEQ. The CDR3 covers 13 residues.

The chain recombines TRBV7-6 with TRBJ1-2, with 8 nucleotides matching TRBD1. The germline gives CDR1 SGHVS, CDR2 FNYEAQ. The CDR3 contains 14 residues. Trimming took 3 bases from V and 7 from J; bases not matched to a gene: 7. CDR3 region: CASSLQGAQRGYTF. The DNA of the CDR3 is TGTGCCAGCAGCTTGCAGGGGGCGCAACGTGGCTACACCTTC.

This chain connects TRBV5-1 to TRBJ2-2; possibly TRBD1 or TRBD2 for D (6 bases each). V lost 0 bases, J lost 4 bases, and 13 bases lay in between. The CDR3 is 16 amino acids. Germline assignment: CDR1 SGHRS and CDR2 YFSETQ. The DNA of the CDR3 is TGCGCCAGCAGCTTGGGCCTCGGAGGGGGCACCGGGGAGCTGTTTTTT. It translates to CASSLGLGGGTGELFF. Together with reference TRBV5-1 and TRBJ2-2, the CDR3 gives the full variable domain: KAGVTQTPRYLIKTRGQQVTLSCSPISGHRSVSWYQQTPGQGLQFLFEYFSETQRNKGNFPGRFSGRQFSNSRSEMNVSTLELGDSALYLCASSLGLGGGTGELFFGEGSRLTVL.

CDR3 sequence reads: CASISTGPHQPQHF. CDR3 nucleotide sequence: TGTGCCAGTATCTCGACAGGGCCCCATCAGCCCCAGCATTTT. This chain uses TRBV28 with TRBJ1-5; 7 bases match TRBD1. The CDR3 consists of 14 residues. J was trimmed by 5 bases and V by 9 bases; bases with no gene match: 10. CDR1 and CDR2 (germline): MDHEN, SYDVKM.

The rearrangement joins TRBV6-1 to TRBJ2-7; 9 nucleotides match TRBD2. CDR1 and CDR2 (germline): MNHNS, SASEGT. This CDR3 has 14 residues. J gave up 3 bases and V 0 bases, and 0 bases lay outside the gene matches. In nucleotides, the CDR3 is TGTGCCAGCAGTGAAGCGCGGGGGGGCTACGAGCAGTACTTC. Translated: CASSEARGGYEQYF.

The J gene is TRBJ2-7, the V gene TRBV11-2; D call uncertain. V lost 3 bases, J lost 5 bases, and 11 bases lay in between. CDR3 length: 13 amino acids. Germline values: CDR1 SGHAT, CDR2 FQNNGV. The CDR3 nucleotides read TGTGCCAGCAGCTTGGGTCGGAGCCACGAGCAGTACTTC. Protein sequence: CASSLGRSHEQYF.